Below are 32 T cell receptor beta chains sequenced from a single sample in a study of blood T cell repertoires in COVID-19. The protocol was immunoSEQ multiplex PCR, while the TCRdb copy is restricted to in-frame clones and leaves out a portion. The sample shows tens of thousands of clones, 80% to 90% of them seen only once. Sequencing was done on a sample of peripheral blood. These receptors were taken from a man aged 25 to 40 with acute or convalescent COVID-19.

This clone was counted only a few times. V is TRBV6-5 and J is TRBJ1-1, with no clear D. V was trimmed by 7 bases and J by 0 bases, leaving 3 bases between them. CDR3 length: 11 residues. The germline gives CDR1 MNHEY, CDR2 SVGAGI. The CDR3 nucleotides read TGTGCCAGCATTATGAACACTGAAGCTTTCTTT. Its translation is CASIMNTEAFF.

V usage is TRBV7-8 and J usage is TRBJ1-4, with 10 bases identical to TRBD1. Germline CDR1 is SGHVS and CDR2 is FQNEAQ. The V and J ends lost 5 bases and 5 bases, in that order; junction bases with no gene match: 8. The CDR3 consists of 16 residues. The CDR3 loop reads CASSIATGQGNEKLFF. CDR3 nucleotide sequence: TGTGCCAGCAGCATCGCAACGGGACAGGGGAATGAAAAACTGTTTTTT.

The chain links TRBV6-6 to TRBJ2-3; 7 nucleotides match TRBD2. The CDR3 length is 15 residues. J gave up 4 bases and V 2 bases, and 6 bases lay outside the gene matches. Germline CDR1 reads MNHNY; CDR2 reads SVGAGI (reference sequence). CDR3 region: CASSYPGGRADTQYF. Written as DNA, the CDR3 is TGTGCCAGCAGTTACCCCGGGGGGAGGGCAGATACGCAGTATTTT.

The chain is built from TRBV27 and TRBJ2-2, with 8 bases matching TRBD2. The CDR3 spans 18 residues. V shed 3 bases, J shed 0 bases, and the junction held 9 bases outside the gene matches. Germline loops: CDR1 MNHEY, CDR2 SMNVEV (reference sequence). The CDR3 DNA follows: TGTGCCAGCAGTTTTCGCGTAGCGGGGACCTCGAACACCGGGGAGCTGTTTTTT. It yields the protein CASSFRVAGTSNTGELFF.

The chain joins TRBV15 to TRBJ1-1; D perhaps matches TRBD1 (5 bases). V lost 5 bases and J lost 2, with 9 bases in between. The germline V gene has CDR1 LNHNV and CDR2 YYDKDF (reference sequence). The CDR3 covers 13 residues. This chain's CDR3 is CATSATGNTEAFF. The CDR3 DNA follows: TGTGCCACCAGCGCAACAGGTAACACTGAAGCTTTCTTT.

V and J are TRBV7-9 and TRBJ1-1, with D possibly matching TRBD1 (6 bases). The length of the CDR3 is 16 residues. In germline, CDR1 is SEHNR, CDR2 FQNEAQ (reference sequence). The germline V and J ends were trimmed by 5 bases and 0 bases, with 16 bases remaining between them. CDR3 sequence (DNA): TGTGCCAGCAGCCATTGGGGGCAATATTTGAACACTGAAGCTTTCTTT. Its translation is CASSHWGQYLNTEAFF.

V gene TRBV29-1 combines with J gene TRBJ1-1; TRBD1 aligns across 9 bases. The CDR3 consists of 12 residues. Per the germline V gene, CDR1 is SQVTM and CDR2 is ANQGSEA. V trimming: 6 bases; J trimming: 4 bases; junction bases outside the gene matches: 3. For the CDR3, the DNA is TGCAGCGTCGGGACAGGGACCACTGAAGCTTTCTTT. Its translation is CSVGTGTTEAFF. Supplemented by reference TRBV29-1 and TRBJ1-1, the full variable domain reads SAVISQKPSRDICQRGTSLTIQCQVDSQVTMMFWYRQQPGQSLTLIATANQGSEATYESGFVIDKFPISRPNLTFSTLTVSNMSPEDSSIYLCSVGTGTTEAFFGQGTRLTVV.

This rearrangement joins TRBV7-9 to TRBJ2-3, with no clear D. The CDR3 consists of 14 residues. CDR1 and CDR2 (germline): SEHNR, FQNEAQ (reference sequence). Deletions cut 2 bases from V and 0 bases from J, with 6 bases between. The DNA for the CDR3 is TGTGCCAGCAGCTTAACAGTTAGCACAGATACGCAGTATTTT. Protein sequence: CASSLTVSTDTQYF.

This sequence joins TRBV6-5 and TRBJ1-6, with TRBD1 identical over 7 bases. CDR1 MNHEY and CDR2 SVGAGI come from the germline V gene. V lost 4 bases to trimming and J lost 4 bases; unmatched junction nucleotides: 7. The CDR3 is made up of 16 amino acids. The CDR3 DNA reads TGTGCCAGCAGTTTAGAGGGGGCGAGGTATAATTCACCCCTCCACTTT. Protein: CASSLEGARYNSPLHF.

This chain uses TRBV18 with TRBJ2-5, with TRBD2 as a possible D gene (7 bases). This CDR3 is 17 amino acids long. From germline, CDR1 is KGHSH and CDR2 LQKENI. V lost 4 bases, J lost 0 bases, and 18 bases lay in between. CDR3 sequence: CASSRVYGGGDQETQYF. The CDR3 DNA follows: TGTGCCAGCTCACGCGTCTATGGGGGGGGCGACCAAGAGACCCAGTACTTC.

V gene TRBV30 combines with J gene TRBJ1-2; 10 nucleotides agree with TRBD1. This CDR3 has 18 residues. V shed 2 bases, J shed 6 bases, and the junction held 18 bases outside the gene matches. Germline CDR1 reads GTSNPN; CDR2 reads SVGIG (reference sequence). CDR3 sequence: CAWSHRDRGYELLDGYTF. The CDR3 DNA sequence: TGTGCCTGGAGTCACCGGGACAGGGGCTACGAACTATTGGATGGCTACACCTTC.

The chain has TRBV15 and TRBJ2-1, with D perhaps TRBD2 (6 bases). Germline V gives CDR1 LNHNV, CDR2 YYDKDF (reference sequence). V dropped 5 bases and J dropped 9 bases, with 20 bases sitting between them. The CDR3 extends over 15 amino acids. The DNA of the CDR3 is TGTGCCACCAGCCCCCGGGACTCTCCCTCGAGTGAGCAGTTCTTC. Translation: CATSPRDSPSSEQFF.

The chain combines TRBV7-2 with TRBJ1-1, with 7 bases that match TRBD1. With V trimmed by 4 bases and J by 1 base, 9 bases remained unmatched. The CDR3 runs 16 residues. Germline V CDR1 and CDR2: SGHTA, FQGNSA. The CDR3 DNA follows: TGTGCCAGCAGCTGGTACAGGGGAGCAGGGAACACTGAAGCTTTCTTT. Protein sequence: CASSWYRGAGNTEAFF.

This clone was counted only a few times. The genes are TRBV5-1 and TRBJ1-1; 7 bases line up with TRBD1. After removal of 7 bases from V and 0 bases from J, the junction contained 3 bases not matched to a gene. Germline V gene lookup returns CDR1 SGHRS and CDR2 YFSETQ. The CDR3 runs to 13 residues. The CDR3 sequence: CASWDSLNTEAFF. In DNA, the CDR3 is TGCGCCAGCTGGGACAGCCTGAACACTGAAGCTTTCTTT.

J is TRBJ2-2 and V is TRBV6-4; D perhaps matches TRBD2 (5 bases). The ends were cut back, 7 bases at V and 0 bases at J, with 9 bases in the middle. CDR1 and CDR2 (germline): MRHNA, SNTAGT. The CDR3 sequence is 14 residues long. The CDR3 coding sequence is TGTGCCAGCACAGTGGAGGCGAACACCGGGGAGCTGTTTTTT. Translation: CASTVEANTGELFF.

The chain employs TRBV3-1 (or the pseudogene TRBV3-2) and TRBJ2-4; 10 bases map to TRBD2. This CDR3 is built from 13 residues. The trim removed 5 bases at V and 14 bases at J, leaving 9 bases unmatched. Germline lookup yields CDR1 LGHDT and CDR2 YNNKEL (reference sequence). CDR3 sequence: CASSSLLAGGKYF. For the CDR3, the DNA is TGTGCCAGCAGCTCCCTGTTAGCGGGAGGAAAGTACTTC.

The chain carries TRBV6-5 and TRBJ2-2, with D hard to call. In germline, CDR1 is MNHEY, CDR2 SVGAGI. The CDR3 has 13 residues. V was clipped by 3 bases and J by 2 bases, with 4 bases between them. The CDR3 DNA sequence: TGTGCCAGCAGTTATCCTAACACCGGGGAGCTGTTTTTT. Translated: CASSYPNTGELFF.

This clone has only one observation. The CDR3 DNA sequence: TGTGCCAGCAGCCCGTCCAGACAGCTTGGATGGGTTTGCGAGCAGTACGTC. Its translation is CASSPSRQLGWVCEQYV. The V gene is TRBV3-1 (or the pseudogene TRBV3-2), the J gene TRBJ2-7, with D perhaps matching TRBD1 (5 bases). CDR3 length: 17 amino acids. V dropped 4 bases and J dropped 6 bases, with 25 bases sitting between them. CDR1 and CDR2 from the germline V gene are LGHDT and YNNKEL (reference sequence).

The chain joins TRBV7-2 to TRBJ2-1; 10 bases agree with TRBD1. V was pared by 3 bases and J by 0 bases, with 5 bases of the junction left unmatched. Germline V CDR1 and CDR2: SGHTA, FQGNSA. CDR3 size: 17 residues. The CDR3 region has the DNA TGTGCCAGCAGCTTTAGGACAGGGGGGAGCTCCTACAATGAGCAGTTCTTC. As protein: CASSFRTGGSSYNEQFF. The full variable domain, its missing parts supplied by reference TRBV7-2 and TRBJ2-1, is GAGVSQSPSNKVTEKGKDVELRCDPISGHTALYWYRQSLGQGLEFLIYFQGNSAPDKSGLPSDRFSAERTGGSVSTLTIQRTQQEDSAVYLCASSFRTGGSSYNEQFFGPGTRLTVL.

V gene TRBV30 combines with J gene TRBJ2-2, with D possibly matching TRBD1 (5 bases). CDR1 and CDR2 (germline): GTSNPN, SVGIG (reference sequence). This CDR3 comprises 13 residues. Trimming removed 2 bases at V and 1 base at J, with 5 bases between. The CDR3 coding sequence is TGTGCCTGGAGTAGGGGGAACACCGGGGAGCTGTTTTTT. Protein: CAWSRGNTGELFF.

The chain links TRBV7-2 to TRBJ1-5; 9 nucleotides line up with TRBD1. Per germline, CDR1 SGHTA and CDR2 FQGNSA. The CDR3 is 15 residues long. V shed 4 bases, J shed 7 bases, and the junction held 8 bases outside the gene matches. CDR3 region: CASSSLGQGMQPQHF. In DNA form, the CDR3 reads TGTGCCAGCAGCTCTCTGGGACAGGGCATGCAGCCCCAGCATTTT.

The chain joins TRBV3-1 (or the pseudogene TRBV3-2) to TRBJ2-3, with 8 bases that match TRBD2. CDR1 and CDR2 (germline): LGHDT, YNNKEL (reference sequence). V lost 4 bases, J lost 1 base, and 10 bases stayed unmatched. The CDR3 runs to 17 residues. Written as DNA, the CDR3 is TGTGCCAGCAGCCCCGGAGGAAGCGGGGGACGCACAGATACGCAGTATTTT. This sequence encodes CASSPGGSGGRTDTQYF.

The chain joins TRBV5-5 to TRBJ2-1; 9 nucleotides match TRBD2. The CDR3 is made up of 16 amino acids. The germline CDR1 and CDR2 sequences are SGHKS and YYEKEE (reference sequence). Germline trimming cut 4 bases from V and 0 bases from J; bases unmatched to any gene: 5. The CDR3 sequence: CASSLLAGSSYNEQFF. CDR3 in DNA: TGTGCCAGCAGCCTACTAGCGGGTAGCTCCTACAATGAGCAGTTCTTC.

The gene calls are TRBV29-1 and TRBJ1-2; the D gene is possibly TRBD1 (6 bases). CDR3 length equals 17 residues. Trimming removed 5 bases from V and 4 bases from J, with 26 bases in between. CDR1 and CDR2 from the germline V gene are SQVTM and ANQGSEA. CDR3 region: CSVFNWDTVQGTYGYTF. As DNA, the CDR3 is TGCAGCGTTTTTAACTGGGACACGGTGCAGGGCACCTATGGCTACACCTTC.

The V call is TRBV18, the J call TRBJ2-5, with 7 bases that match TRBD1. This CDR3 has 14 amino acids. CDR1 and CDR2 from the germline V gene are KGHSH and LQKENI. V trimming: 3 bases; J trimming: 3 bases; junction bases outside the gene matches: 4. CDR3 amino acids: CASSPTGTEETQYF. CDR3 in DNA: TGTGCCAGCTCACCGACCGGGACAGAAGAGACCCAGTACTTC.

This chain connects TRBV7-6 to TRBJ1-1; no definite D call. CDR1 and CDR2 (germline): SGHVS, FNYEAQ. The germline V and J ends were trimmed by 4 bases and 2 bases, with 14 bases remaining between them. The CDR3 contains 15 residues. CDR3 loop: CASSSRPGFNTEAFF. The CDR3, as DNA: TGTGCCAGCAGCTCACGTCCGGGGTTCAACACTGAAGCTTTCTTT. Using reference TRBV7-6 and TRBJ1-1 for the parts outside the CDR3, the full variable domain is GAGVSQSPRYKVTKRGQDVALRCDPISGHVSLYWYRQALGQGPEFLTYFNYEAQQDKSGLPNDRFSAERPEGSISTLTIQRTEQRDSAMYRCASSSRPGFNTEAFFGQGTRLTVV.

The CDR3 DNA is TGTGCCAGCAGCCTACAGGGTTCGGGAAATGAAAAACTGTTTTTT. It encodes CASSLQGSGNEKLFF. The V and J genes are TRBV7-3 and TRBJ1-4; TRBD1 might be the D (6 bases). V was trimmed by 5 bases and J by 5 bases, leaving 15 bases between them. Germline CDR1 SGHTA, CDR2 FQGTGA. The CDR3 has 15 residues. The whole variable domain, remainder taken from reference TRBV7-3 and TRBJ1-4, is GAGVSQTPSNKVTEKGKYVELRCDPISGHTALYWYRQSLGQGPEFLIYFQGTGAADDSGLPNDRFFAVRPEGSVSTLKIQRTERGDSAVYLCASSLQGSGNEKLFFGSGTQLSVL.

The CDR3: CASSLMGPRQTQYF. CDR3 in DNA: TGTGCCAGTTCCCTCATGGGGCCCCGCCAGACCCAGTACTTC. The chain employs TRBV27 and TRBJ2-5; maybe TRBD1 (5 bases). CDR3 length: 14 amino acids. Trimming pared 9 bases from V and 6 bases from J, leaving 20 bases between. Germline lookup yields CDR1 MNHEY and CDR2 SMNVEV (reference sequence).

J is TRBJ1-2 and V is TRBV7-9; D is uncertain. Trimming left V 3 bases short and J 8 bases short, with 10 bases between. Germline CDR1 SEHNR, CDR2 FQNEAQ (reference sequence). This CDR3 region has 12 residues. The CDR3 here is CASSFQVYGYTF. The CDR3 DNA is TGTGCCAGCAGCTTCCAGGTATACGGCTACACCTTC. The entire variable domain, with the rest obtained from reference TRBV7-9 and TRBJ1-2, is as follows: DTGVSQNPRHKITKRGQNVTFRCDPISEHNRLYWYRQTLGQGPEFLTYFQNEAQLEKSRLLSDRFSAERPKGSFSTLEIQRTEQGDSAMYLCASSFQVYGYTFGSGTRLTVV.

The V and J genes are TRBV14 and TRBJ1-1, with D perhaps matching TRBD1 (6 bases). This CDR3 comprises 15 residues. V was trimmed by 1 base and J by 5 bases, leaving 14 bases between them. Germline CDR1 SGHDN, CDR2 FVKESK. As DNA, the CDR3 is TGTGCCAGCAGCCAAGGGGCAGCCAGGGGTACTGAAGCTTTCTTT. It yields the protein CASSQGAARGTEAFF.

CDR3 nucleotide sequence: TGCGCCAGCAGCCAAGGCCCCGGGACATCGCAACAGCCCCAGCATTTT. Translation: CASSQGPGTSQQPQHF. The chain recombines TRBV4-1 with TRBJ1-5, with D tentatively TRBD1 (6 bases). V was clipped by 1 base and J by 7 bases, with 17 bases between them. The CDR3 is made up of 16 amino acids. In germline, CDR1 is MGHRA, CDR2 YSYEKL.

V is TRBV2 and J is TRBJ2-1; D gene ambiguous. Germline values: CDR1 SNHLY, CDR2 FYNNEI. V lost 6 bases and J lost 8, with 17 bases in between. The CDR3 runs to 14 residues. CDR3 nucleotide sequence: TGTGCCAGCAGCTCCCAAGGAGTTCTCGATGAGCAGTTCTTC. As protein: CASSSQGVLDEQFF.